The T cell receptor beta chain described here comes from a study of a mutant IDH1 vaccine in newly diagnosed glioma. Study summary: Treated patients comprised 62.5% males and 37.5% females, mean age 40.4 years. Whole-study findings and limits: Vaccination elicited immune responses in 93.3% of patients. With respect to changes in top peripheral T cell clonotypes, pseudoprogression seemed unrelated.

Data came from immunoSEQ multiplex PCR; TCRdb stores just in-frame clones and leaves some out. The data hold about 98,000 clones, with 85% to 90% observed a single time. About this clone: What it recognizes is unknown.

The sample's time point: baseline, week 1 (first vaccination visit). Described treatment: pre-vaccination baseline after standard-of-care therapy. Donors had new WHO grade 3 or 4 IDH1-mutant, ATRX-lost astrocytomas. Germline CDR1 reads MNHEY; CDR2 reads SVGAGI. Unmatched junction bases numbered 8, after V lost 6 bases and J lost 6 bases. There are 13 residues in the CDR3. Sequences were derived from PBMCs, sampled from a glioma patient treated with radiotherapy, temozolomide or both. The rearrangement links TRBV6-5 to TRBJ2-7, with 7 positions matching TRBD1. The clonotype was recovered from a woman in her fifties or sixties with glioma. The CDR3 region is CASSLQGYGEQYF. The CDR3 DNA is TGTGCCAGCAGCCTACAGGGGTACGGCGAGCAGTACTTC.